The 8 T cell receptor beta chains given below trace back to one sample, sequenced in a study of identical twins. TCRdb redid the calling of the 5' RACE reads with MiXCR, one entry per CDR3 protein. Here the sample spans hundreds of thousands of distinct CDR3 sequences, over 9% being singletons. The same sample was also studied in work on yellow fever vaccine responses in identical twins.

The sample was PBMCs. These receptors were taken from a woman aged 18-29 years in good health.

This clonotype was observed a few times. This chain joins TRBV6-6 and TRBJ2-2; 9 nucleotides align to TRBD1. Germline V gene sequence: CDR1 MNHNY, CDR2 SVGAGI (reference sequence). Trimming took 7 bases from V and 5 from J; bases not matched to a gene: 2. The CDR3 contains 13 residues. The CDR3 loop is CASMDRGTGELFF. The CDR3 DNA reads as TGTGCCAGCATGGACAGGGGAACCGGGGAGCTGTTTTTT.

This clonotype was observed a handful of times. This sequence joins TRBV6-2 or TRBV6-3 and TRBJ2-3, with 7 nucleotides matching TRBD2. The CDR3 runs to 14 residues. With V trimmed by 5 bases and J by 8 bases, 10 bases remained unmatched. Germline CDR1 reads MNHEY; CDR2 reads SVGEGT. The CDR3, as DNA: TGTGCCAGCAGTCCTCGACTAGCCCTCGGTACGCAGTATTTT. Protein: CASSPRLALGTQYF.

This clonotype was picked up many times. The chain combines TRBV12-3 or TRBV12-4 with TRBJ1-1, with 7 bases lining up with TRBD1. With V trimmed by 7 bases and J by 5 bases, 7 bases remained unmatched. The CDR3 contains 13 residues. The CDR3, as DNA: TGTGCCAGCACCCCGACAGGGACGACTGAAGCTTTCTTT. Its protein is CASTPTGTTEAFF.

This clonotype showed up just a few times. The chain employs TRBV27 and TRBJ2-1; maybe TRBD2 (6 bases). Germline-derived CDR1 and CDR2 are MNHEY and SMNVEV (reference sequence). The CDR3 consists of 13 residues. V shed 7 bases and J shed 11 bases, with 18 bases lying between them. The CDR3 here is CASIRTGGGKQFF. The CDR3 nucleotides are TGTGCCAGCATCCGAACCGGAGGAGGGAAGCAGTTCTTC.

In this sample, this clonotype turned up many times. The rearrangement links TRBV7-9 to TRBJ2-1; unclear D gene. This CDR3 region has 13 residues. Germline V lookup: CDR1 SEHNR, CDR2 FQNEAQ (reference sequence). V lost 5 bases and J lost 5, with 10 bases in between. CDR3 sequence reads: CASSPTVNNEQFF. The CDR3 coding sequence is TGTGCCAGCAGCCCAACAGTGAACAATGAGCAGTTCTTC.

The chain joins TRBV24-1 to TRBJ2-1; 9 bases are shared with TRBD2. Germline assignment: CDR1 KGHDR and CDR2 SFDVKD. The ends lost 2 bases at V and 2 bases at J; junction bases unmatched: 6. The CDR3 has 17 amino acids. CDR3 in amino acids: CATSDSSSGRTYNEQFF. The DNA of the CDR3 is TGTGCCACCAGTGATTCCAGTAGCGGGAGAACCTACAATGAGCAGTTCTTC.

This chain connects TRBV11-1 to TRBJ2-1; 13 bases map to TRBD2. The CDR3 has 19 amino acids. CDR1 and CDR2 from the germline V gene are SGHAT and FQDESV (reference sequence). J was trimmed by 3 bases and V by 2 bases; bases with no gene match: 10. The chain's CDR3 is CASSLNPGGLAGRYNEQFF. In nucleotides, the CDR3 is TGTGCCAGCAGCTTAAATCCGGGGGGACTAGCGGGGCGCTACAATGAGCAGTTCTTC. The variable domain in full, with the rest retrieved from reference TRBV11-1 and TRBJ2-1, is EAEVAQSPRYKITEKSQAVAFWCDPISGHATLYWYRQILGQGPELLVQFQDESVVDDSQLPKDRFSAERLKGVDSTLKIQPAELGDSAMYLCASSLNPGGLAGRYNEQFFGPGTRLTVL.

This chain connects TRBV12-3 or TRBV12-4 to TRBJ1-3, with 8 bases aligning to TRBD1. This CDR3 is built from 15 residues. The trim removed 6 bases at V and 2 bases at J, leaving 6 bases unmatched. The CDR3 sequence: CASRARQGTGNTIYF. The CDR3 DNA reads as TGTGCCAGCAGGGCTCGACAGGGGACTGGAAACACCATATATTTT.